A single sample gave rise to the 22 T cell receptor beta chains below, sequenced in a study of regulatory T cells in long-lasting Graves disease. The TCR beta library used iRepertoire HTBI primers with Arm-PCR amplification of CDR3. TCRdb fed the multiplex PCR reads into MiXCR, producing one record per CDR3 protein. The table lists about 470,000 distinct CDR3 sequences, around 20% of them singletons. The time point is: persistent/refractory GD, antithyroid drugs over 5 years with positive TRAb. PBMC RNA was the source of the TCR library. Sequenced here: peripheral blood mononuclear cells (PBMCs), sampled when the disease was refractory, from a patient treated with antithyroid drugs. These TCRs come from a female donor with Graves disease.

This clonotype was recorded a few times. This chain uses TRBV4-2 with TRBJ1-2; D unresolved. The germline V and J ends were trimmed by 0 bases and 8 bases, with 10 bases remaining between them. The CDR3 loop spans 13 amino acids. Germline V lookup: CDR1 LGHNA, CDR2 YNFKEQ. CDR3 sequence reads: CASSQEPKRGYTF. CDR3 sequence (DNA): TGTGCCAGCAGCCAAGAGCCCAAGCGAGGCTACACCTTC.

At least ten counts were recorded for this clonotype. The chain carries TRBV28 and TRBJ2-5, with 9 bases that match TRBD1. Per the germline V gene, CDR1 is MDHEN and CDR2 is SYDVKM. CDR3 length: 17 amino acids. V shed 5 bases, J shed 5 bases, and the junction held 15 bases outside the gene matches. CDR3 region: CASSPTYRTGEGETQYF. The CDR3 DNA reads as TGTGCCAGCAGTCCAACCTATAGGACAGGGGAGGGGGAGACCCAGTACTTC.

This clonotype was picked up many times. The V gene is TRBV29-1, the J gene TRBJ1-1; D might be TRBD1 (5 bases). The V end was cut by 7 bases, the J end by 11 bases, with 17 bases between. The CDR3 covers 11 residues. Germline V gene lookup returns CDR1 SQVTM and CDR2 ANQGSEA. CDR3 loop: CSAWVGGTAFF. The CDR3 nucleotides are TGCAGCGCCTGGGTGGGGGGTACCGCTTTCTTT.

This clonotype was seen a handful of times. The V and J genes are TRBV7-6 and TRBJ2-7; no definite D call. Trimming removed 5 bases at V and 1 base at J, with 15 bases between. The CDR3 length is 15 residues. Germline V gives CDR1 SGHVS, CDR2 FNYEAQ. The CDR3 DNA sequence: TGTGCCAGCAGCCCCTCGGCTTTCGGGTCCTACGAGCAGTACTTC. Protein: CASSPSAFGSYEQYF.

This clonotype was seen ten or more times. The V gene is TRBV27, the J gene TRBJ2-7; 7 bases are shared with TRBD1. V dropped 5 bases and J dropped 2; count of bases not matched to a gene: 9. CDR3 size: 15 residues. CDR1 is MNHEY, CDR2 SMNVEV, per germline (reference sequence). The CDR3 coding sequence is TGTGCCAGCAGTCTAAAACGGACAGGCCCCTACGAGCAGTACTTC. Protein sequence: CASSLKRTGPYEQYF.

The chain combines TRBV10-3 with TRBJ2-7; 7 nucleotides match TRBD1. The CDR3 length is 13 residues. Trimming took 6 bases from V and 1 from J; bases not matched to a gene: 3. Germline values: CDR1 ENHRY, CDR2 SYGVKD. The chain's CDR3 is CAIRPGQSYEQYF. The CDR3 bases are TGTGCCATCAGGCCGGGACAGTCCTACGAGCAGTACTTC.

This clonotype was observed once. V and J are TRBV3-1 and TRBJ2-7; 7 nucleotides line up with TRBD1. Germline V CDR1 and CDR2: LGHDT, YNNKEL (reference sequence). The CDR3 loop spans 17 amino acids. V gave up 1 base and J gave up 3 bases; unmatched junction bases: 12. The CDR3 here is CASSQGTPGQAFYEQYF. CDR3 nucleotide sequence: TGTGCCAGCAGCCAAGGCACGCCCGGACAGGCGTTCTACGAGCAGTACTTC.

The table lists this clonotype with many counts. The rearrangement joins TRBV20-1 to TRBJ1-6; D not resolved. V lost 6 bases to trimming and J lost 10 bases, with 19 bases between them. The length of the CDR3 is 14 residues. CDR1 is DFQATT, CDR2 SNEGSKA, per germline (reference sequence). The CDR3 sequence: CSAPVPQIGSPLHF. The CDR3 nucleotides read TGCAGTGCCCCGGTCCCACAGATCGGATCACCCCTCCACTTT.

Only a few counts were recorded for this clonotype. CDR3 nucleotide sequence: TGTGCCAGCAGCTGGCTAGCGGGAGTTACCGGGGAGCTGTTTTTT. Its translation: CASSWLAGVTGELFF. V and J are TRBV6-1 and TRBJ2-2; TRBD2 matches 10 bases. Germline trimming cut 6 bases from V and 5 bases from J; bases unmatched to any gene: 6. CDR3 length equals 15 residues. Germline CDR1 MNHNS, CDR2 SASEGT.

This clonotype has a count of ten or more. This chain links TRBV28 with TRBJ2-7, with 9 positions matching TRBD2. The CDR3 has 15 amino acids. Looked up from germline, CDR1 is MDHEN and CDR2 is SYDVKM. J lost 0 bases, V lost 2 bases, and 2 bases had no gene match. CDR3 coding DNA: TGTGCCAGCAGTTTAAGGACTAGCGACTCCTACGAGCAGTACTTC. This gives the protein CASSLRTSDSYEQYF.

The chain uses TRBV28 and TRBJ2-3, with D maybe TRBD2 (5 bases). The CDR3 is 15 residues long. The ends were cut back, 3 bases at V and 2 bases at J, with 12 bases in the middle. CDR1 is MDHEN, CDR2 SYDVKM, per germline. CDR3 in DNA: TGTGCCAGCAGTTTGACGGGGTCCATCACAGATACGCAGTATTTT. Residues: CASSLTGSITDTQYF.

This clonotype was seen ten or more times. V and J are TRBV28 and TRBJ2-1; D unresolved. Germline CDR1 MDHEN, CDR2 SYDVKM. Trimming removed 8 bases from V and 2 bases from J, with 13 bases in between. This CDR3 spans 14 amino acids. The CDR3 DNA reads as TGTGCCAGCCTGGTGGCAGGTACCTACAATGAGCAGTTCTTC. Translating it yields CASLVAGTYNEQFF.

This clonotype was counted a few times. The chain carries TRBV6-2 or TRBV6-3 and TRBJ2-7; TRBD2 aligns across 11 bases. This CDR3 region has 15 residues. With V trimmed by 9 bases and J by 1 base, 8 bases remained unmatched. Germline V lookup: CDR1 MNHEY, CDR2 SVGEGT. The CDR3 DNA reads TGTGCCAGTTACTCCGGGACTAGCGGTTCCTACGAGCAGTACTTC. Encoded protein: CASYSGTSGSYEQYF.

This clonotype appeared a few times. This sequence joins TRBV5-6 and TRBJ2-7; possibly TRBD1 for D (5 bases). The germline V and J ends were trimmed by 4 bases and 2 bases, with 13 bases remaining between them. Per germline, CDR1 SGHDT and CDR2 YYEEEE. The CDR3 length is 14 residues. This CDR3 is CASSPGFTPYEQYF. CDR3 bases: TGTGCCAGCAGCCCAGGGTTCACCCCCTACGAGCAGTACTTC.

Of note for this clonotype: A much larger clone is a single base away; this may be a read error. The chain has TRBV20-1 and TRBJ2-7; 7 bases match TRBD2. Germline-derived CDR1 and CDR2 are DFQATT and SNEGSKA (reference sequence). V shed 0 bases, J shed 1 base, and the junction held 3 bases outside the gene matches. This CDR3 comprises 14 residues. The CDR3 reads CSARDHGGSYEQYF. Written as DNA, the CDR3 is TGCAGTGCTAGAGATCACGGGGGGTCCTACGAGCAGTACTTC.

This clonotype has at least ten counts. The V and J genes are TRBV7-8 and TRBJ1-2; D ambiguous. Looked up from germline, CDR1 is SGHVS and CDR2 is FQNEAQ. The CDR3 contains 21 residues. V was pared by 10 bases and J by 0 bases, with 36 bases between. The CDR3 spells CATRLRAIPRTSEIPNYGYTF. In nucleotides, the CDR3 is TGTGCCACCCGTCTTAGAGCAATTCCCAGAACATCGGAGATACCTAACTATGGCTACACCTTC.

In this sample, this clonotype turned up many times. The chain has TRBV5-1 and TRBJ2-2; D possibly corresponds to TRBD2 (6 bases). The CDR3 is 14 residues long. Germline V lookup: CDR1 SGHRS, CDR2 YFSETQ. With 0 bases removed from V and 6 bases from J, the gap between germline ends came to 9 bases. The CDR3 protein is CASSLVGGSGELFF. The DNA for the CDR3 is TGCGCCAGCAGCTTGGTGGGAGGTTCCGGGGAGCTGTTTTTT.

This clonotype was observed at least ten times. The DNA of the CDR3 is TGTGCCAGCAGTTTATCGAAGTACCCCGGGACAGGGTCCTACGAGCAGTACTTC. It codes for CASSLSKYPGTGSYEQYF. The V and J genes are TRBV27 and TRBJ2-7; TRBD1 matches 9 bases. The V gene end was trimmed by 0 bases and the J gene end by 1 base; junction bases not matched to a gene: 10. The CDR3 length is 18 residues. CDR1 is MNHEY and CDR2 is SMNVEV in the germline V gene (reference sequence).

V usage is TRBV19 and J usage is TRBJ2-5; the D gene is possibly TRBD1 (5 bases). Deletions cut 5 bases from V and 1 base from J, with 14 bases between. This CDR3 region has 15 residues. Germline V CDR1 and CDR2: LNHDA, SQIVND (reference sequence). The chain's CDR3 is CASSLHPGIQETQYF. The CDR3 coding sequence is TGTGCCAGTAGTCTCCATCCAGGGATCCAAGAGACCCAGTACTTC.

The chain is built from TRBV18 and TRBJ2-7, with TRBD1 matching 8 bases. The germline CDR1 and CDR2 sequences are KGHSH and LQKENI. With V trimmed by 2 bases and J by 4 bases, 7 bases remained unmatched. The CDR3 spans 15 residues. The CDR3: CASSPNTGQGYEQYF. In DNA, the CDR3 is TGTGCCAGCTCACCAAATACAGGACAGGGTTACGAGCAGTACTTC. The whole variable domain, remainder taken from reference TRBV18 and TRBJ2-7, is NAGVMQNPRHLVRRRGQEARLRCSPMKGHSHVYWYRQLPEEGLKFMVYLQKENIIDESGMPKERFSAEFPKEGPSILRIQQVVRGDSAAYFCASSPNTGQGYEQYFGPGTRLTVT.

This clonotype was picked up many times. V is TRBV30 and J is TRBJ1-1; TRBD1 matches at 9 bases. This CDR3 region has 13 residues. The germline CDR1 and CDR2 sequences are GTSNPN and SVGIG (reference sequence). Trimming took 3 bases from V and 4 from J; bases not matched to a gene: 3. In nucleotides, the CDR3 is TGTGCCTGGAGCAAGACAGGGGGCACTGAAGCTTTCTTT. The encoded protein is CAWSKTGGTEAFF.

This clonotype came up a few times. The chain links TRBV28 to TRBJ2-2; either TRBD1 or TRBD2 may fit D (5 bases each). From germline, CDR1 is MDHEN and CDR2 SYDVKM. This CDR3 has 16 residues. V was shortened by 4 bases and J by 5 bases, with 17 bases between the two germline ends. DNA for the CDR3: TGTGCCAGCAGTTCCCCCGGGACGTCAGGTACCGGGGAGCTGTTTTTT. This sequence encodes CASSSPGTSGTGELFF.